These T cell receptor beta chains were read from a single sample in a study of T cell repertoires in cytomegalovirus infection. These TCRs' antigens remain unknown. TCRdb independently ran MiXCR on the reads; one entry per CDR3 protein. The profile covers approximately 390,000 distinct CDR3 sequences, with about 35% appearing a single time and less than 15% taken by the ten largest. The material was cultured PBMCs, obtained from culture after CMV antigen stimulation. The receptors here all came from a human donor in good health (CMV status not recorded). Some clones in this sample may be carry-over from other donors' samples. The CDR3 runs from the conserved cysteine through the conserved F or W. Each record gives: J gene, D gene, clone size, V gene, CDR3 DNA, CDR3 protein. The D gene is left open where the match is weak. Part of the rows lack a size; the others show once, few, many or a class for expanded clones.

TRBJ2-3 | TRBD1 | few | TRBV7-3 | TGTGCCAGCAGCTTAGGTCGCAGGGGGCAGGATACGCAGTATTTT | CASSLGRRGQDTQYF
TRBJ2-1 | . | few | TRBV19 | TGTGCCAGTACTGGGGAGGGGGGATACAATGAGCAGTTCTTC | CASTGEGGYNEQFF
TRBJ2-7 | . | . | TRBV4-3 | TGCGCCAGCAGCCAAGTCTTGGGATACGAGCAGTACTTC | CASSQVLGYEQYF
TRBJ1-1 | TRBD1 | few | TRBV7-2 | TGTGCCAGCAGCTTAGACAGGGGGCTCCCAGCTTTCTTT | CASSLDRGLPAFF
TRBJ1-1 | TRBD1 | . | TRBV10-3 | TGTGCCATCAGTGTAAGACAGGGTGAAGCTTTCTTT | CAISVRQGEAFF
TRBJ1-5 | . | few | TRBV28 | TGTGCCAGCAGTTCGCCAACGGTGGGTAATCAGCCCCAGCATTTT | CASSSPTVGNQPQHF
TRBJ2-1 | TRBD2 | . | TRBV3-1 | TGTGCCAGCAGCCCCCTAGGACTAGCAGACAATGAGCAGTTCTTC | CASSPLGLADNEQFF
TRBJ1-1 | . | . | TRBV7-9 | TGTGCCAGCAGCCCCGACCCATTAACGAGAGGCCCTGAAGCTTTCTTT | CASSPDPLTRGPEAFF
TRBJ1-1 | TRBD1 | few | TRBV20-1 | TGCAGTGTACCGGGACAGGGGATTGAAGCTTTCTTT | CSVPGQGIEAFF
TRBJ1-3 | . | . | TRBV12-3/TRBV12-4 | TGTGCCAGCAGTCCGGAAGTAAACTCTGGAAACACCATATATTTT | CASSPEVNSGNTIYF
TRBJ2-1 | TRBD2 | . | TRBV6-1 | TGTGCCAGCCCGTCCCGGACTAGCGGGAGTTGGGAGCAGTTCTTC | CASPSRTSGSWEQFF
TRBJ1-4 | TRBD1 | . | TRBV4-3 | TGCGCCAGCAGCCATACCTCAGGGGGCCCTAATGAAAAACTGTTTTTT | CASSHTSGGPNEKLFF
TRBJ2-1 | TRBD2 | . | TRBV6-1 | TGTGCCAGCAGCAAACGCCGTTTAGGGCTAGCGGGATCCTACAATGAGCAGTTCTTC | CASSKRRLGLAGSYNEQFF
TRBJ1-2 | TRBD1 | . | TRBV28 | TGTGCCAGCAGGAACAGGGGCGTCAACTATGGCTACACCTTC | CASRNRGVNYGYTF
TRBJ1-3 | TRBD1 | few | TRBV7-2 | TGTGCCAGCAGCTTAGCGACAGGGTCTGGAAACACCATATATTTT | CASSLATGSGNTIYF
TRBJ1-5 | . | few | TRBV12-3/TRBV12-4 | TGTGCCAGCAGTTTTATCACCAATCAGCCCCAGCATTTT | CASSFITNQPQHF
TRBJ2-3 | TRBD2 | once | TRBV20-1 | TGCAGTGCCCCTATCGGCGGGAGGGCCCCAGATACGCAGTATTTT | CSAPIGGRAPDTQYF
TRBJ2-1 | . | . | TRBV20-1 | TGCAGTGCTCAAACTGGGTTTCTGTGGGAAGGATCCTACAATGAGCAGTTCTTC | CSAQTGFLWEGSYNEQFF
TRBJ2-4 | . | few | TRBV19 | TGTGCCAGTAGTTCGCAGACGACCCTACGTAGAAACATTCAGTACTTC | CASSSQTTLRRNIQYF